A single sample is the source of the 26 T cell receptor beta chains below, sequenced in a study of blood T cell repertoires in COVID-19. TCRdb's table, derived via immunoSEQ multiplex PCR, lists solely in-frame clones and lacks some. The repertoire consists of 250,000 to 300,000 clones, with 89% occurring once and the leading ten covering 1.5% to 2%. Sequencing was done on a sample of PBMCs or T cells enriched from blood (not recorded which). The receptors here all came from a woman between 40 and 55 years old who had recovered from COVID-19.

This clone occurred once. This rearrangement joins TRBV5-1 to TRBJ1-2, with 8 bases matching TRBD1. Germline lookup yields CDR1 SGHRS and CDR2 YFSETQ. Trimming removed 0 bases from V and 2 bases from J; junction bases left unmatched: 6. This CDR3 contains 16 residues. The CDR3 protein is CASSLEGQGRNYGYTF. CDR3 bases: TGCGCCAGCAGCTTGGAAGGACAGGGCAGAAACTATGGCTACACCTTC.

The chain combines TRBV5-5 with TRBJ1-1; TRBD1 agrees at 8 bases. Per the germline V gene, CDR1 is SGHKS and CDR2 is YYEKEE (reference sequence). The CDR3 has 16 residues. The J segment lost 2 bases and the V segment lost 3 bases, leaving 9 bases of the junction unmatched. In nucleotides, the CDR3 is TGTGCCAGCAGCTCTGGGACAGGCAGGGTCAACACTGAAGCTTTCTTT. It yields the protein CASSSGTGRVNTEAFF.

This clone was detected a few times. This rearrangement joins TRBV7-2 to TRBJ1-1; 10 bases are a match to TRBD1. Germline lookup yields CDR1 SGHTA and CDR2 FQGNSA. Trimming removed 2 bases from V and 1 base from J; junction bases left unmatched: 4. This CDR3 has 16 amino acids. Written as DNA, the CDR3 is TGTGCCAGCAGCTTAACAGGGACAGGGGCGAACACTGAAGCTTTCTTT. The encoded protein is CASSLTGTGANTEAFF.

The V call is TRBV7-3, the J call TRBJ2-3; D gene ambiguous. Germline-derived CDR1 and CDR2 are SGHTA and FQGTGA. V lost 3 bases, J lost 0 bases, and 7 bases lay in between. CDR3 size: 14 residues. The CDR3 DNA is TGTGCCAGCAGCTTGAGTGAGAGCACAGATACGCAGTATTTT. Its protein product is CASSLSESTDTQYF.

The rearrangement links TRBV5-6 to TRBJ2-1; weak D call: TRBD1 (6 bases). There are 16 residues in the CDR3. V was trimmed by 1 base and J by 7 bases, leaving 18 bases between them. Germline CDR1 reads SGHDT; CDR2 reads YYEEEE. The CDR3 here is CASSLLGGRVSNEQFF. DNA of the CDR3: TGTGCCAGCAGCTTGTTAGGGGGTCGTGTGAGTAATGAGCAGTTCTTC.

This clone appeared once. CDR3 residues: CASSESASSGNTIYF. CDR3 sequence (DNA): TGCGCCAGCAGTGAGTCGGCTAGCTCTGGAAACACCATATATTTT. This chain joins TRBV10-1 and TRBJ1-3; D not resolved. V was shortened by 0 bases and J by 0 bases, with 6 bases between the two germline ends. This CDR3 contains 15 residues. Germline V gives CDR1 WNHNN, CDR2 SYGVQD (reference sequence).

As regards this clone: This sample includes further DNA sequences coding for the same CDR3. V gene TRBV18 combines with J gene TRBJ1-1; D is uncertain. CDR3 length equals 13 residues. CDR1 and CDR2 (germline): KGHSH, LQKENI. The V and J ends lost 6 bases and 0 bases respectively, with 8 bases between them. In DNA, the CDR3 is TGTGCCAGCTCTCCCACAGTGAACACTGAAGCTTTCTTT. It yields the protein CASSPTVNTEAFF.

The V call is TRBV29-1, the J call TRBJ1-2; 8 bases align to TRBD1. This CDR3 has 16 amino acids. Germline V gives CDR1 SQVTM, CDR2 ANQGSEA. The V gene end was trimmed by 4 bases and the J gene end by 2 bases; junction bases not matched to a gene: 12. CDR3 DNA: TGCAGCGTTGCCCGGATGCGGACAGGGAAGAACTATGGCTACACCTTC. As protein: CSVARMRTGKNYGYTF.

This clone has only a few counts. The V call is TRBV5-1, the J call TRBJ1-4; 8 bases are shared with TRBD1. This CDR3 is 17 amino acids long. The V segment lost 3 bases and the J segment 0 bases; nucleotides outside the gene matches: 7. Germline values: CDR1 SGHRS, CDR2 YFSETQ. The DNA of the CDR3 is TGCGCCAGCAGCTATCGGGACAGGCGTGCAACTAATGAAAAACTGTTTTTT. Amino acids: CASSYRDRRATNEKLFF.

The chain employs TRBV7-9 and TRBJ1-1; possible D gene TRBD1, 6 bases. The germline V gene has CDR1 SEHNR and CDR2 FQNEAQ (reference sequence). Trimming took off 5 bases at V and 0 bases at J, with 13 bases between the two ends. CDR3 length: 15 residues. Written as DNA, the CDR3 is TGTGCCAGCAGCCCCCGGGGGGGCCTGAACACTGAAGCTTTCTTT. This gives the protein CASSPRGGLNTEAFF.

J is TRBJ1-3 and V is TRBV4-3, with D hard to call. From germline, CDR1 is LGHNA and CDR2 YSLEER. This CDR3 is 16 amino acids long. V lost 1 base, J lost 2 bases, and 12 bases lay in between. The CDR3 nucleotides are TGCGCCAGCAGCCAAGGAGGGTTTATAGCTGGAAACACCATATATTTT. Translated: CASSQGGFIAGNTIYF.

The chain recombines TRBV19 with TRBJ2-3; maybe TRBD1 (6 bases). Trimming cost V 4 bases and J 1 base, with 15 bases left between them. There are 16 residues in the CDR3. Germline CDR1 LNHDA, CDR2 SQIVND (reference sequence). The CDR3 bases are TGTGCCAGTAGTACGGGACAATACCCGCGCACAGATACGCAGTATTTT. Protein sequence: CASSTGQYPRTDTQYF.

The chain combines TRBV7-3 with TRBJ2-1; 11 nucleotides match TRBD2. The V gene end was trimmed by 5 bases and the J gene end by 4 bases; junction bases not matched to a gene: 7. CDR1 SGHTA and CDR2 FQGTGA come from the germline V gene. The CDR3 runs to 16 residues. The DNA for the CDR3 is TGTGCCAGCAGCCCCTCTAGCGGGGGGCTTTACAATGAGCAGTTCTTC. The encoded protein is CASSPSSGGLYNEQFF.

This chain joins TRBV19 and TRBJ2-1, with D possibly TRBD2 on 6 matching bases. Trimming took off 3 bases at V and 8 bases at J, with 17 bases between the two ends. CDR1 is LNHDA, CDR2 SQIVND, per germline (reference sequence). The CDR3 sequence is 15 residues long. CDR3 coding DNA: TGTGCCAGTAGTATGGGCGGGAAGACCGGGGATGAGCAGTTCTTC. It encodes CASSMGGKTGDEQFF.

This chain connects TRBV5-1 to TRBJ1-2, with D perhaps TRBD1 (6 bases). Trimming stripped 4 bases from V and 3 bases from J, with 10 bases between. In germline, CDR1 is SGHRS, CDR2 YFSETQ. The CDR3 totals 13 residues. CDR3 in DNA: TGCGCCAGCAGCGCACAGGGTGACTATGGCTACACCTTC. Its translation: CASSAQGDYGYTF.

Details on this clone: This sample includes further DNA sequences coding for the same CDR3. The J gene is TRBJ1-3, the V gene TRBV7-6; D remains ambiguous. This CDR3 has 16 residues. The ends were cut back, 1 base at V and 0 bases at J, with 10 bases in the middle. Germline loops: CDR1 SGHVS, CDR2 FNYEAQ. The CDR3 reads CASSLGAPSSGNTIYF. CDR3 bases: TGTGCCAGCAGCTTAGGCGCACCTTCCTCTGGAAACACCATATATTTT. The variable domain in full, completed from reference TRBV7-6 and TRBJ1-3, reads GAGVSQSPRYKVTKRGQDVALRCDPISGHVSLYWYRQALGQGPEFLTYFNYEAQQDKSGLPNDRFSAERPEGSISTLTIQRTEQRDSAMYRCASSLGAPSSGNTIYFGEGSWLTVV.

The chain uses TRBV7-3 and TRBJ2-1; 13 bases match TRBD2. Germline V gene sequence: CDR1 SGHTA, CDR2 FQGTGA. There are 15 residues in the CDR3. V was clipped by 6 bases and J by 5 bases; unmatched bases: 4. CDR3 sequence (DNA): TGTGCCAGCAGTAGACTAGCGGGAGGTAACAATGAGCAGTTCTTC. It translates to CASSRLAGGNNEQFF.

The chain carries TRBV2 and TRBJ2-7; 9 bases are shared with TRBD1. The germline gives CDR1 SNHLY, CDR2 FYNNEI. The CDR3 contains 16 residues. Germline trimming cut 6 bases from V and 5 bases from J; bases unmatched to any gene: 14. CDR3 nucleotide sequence: TGTGCCAGCAGCCAACAGGGGGCCGGACCTGAGGACGAGCAGTACTTC. Translated: CASSQQGAGPEDEQYF.

The rearrangement joins TRBV27 to TRBJ2-7; 10 bases align to TRBD2. CDR1 is MNHEY and CDR2 is SMNVEV in the germline V gene (reference sequence). V shed 4 bases, J shed 1 base, and the junction held 7 bases outside the gene matches. There are 16 residues in the CDR3. CDR3 bases: TGTGCCAGCAGTTCTGAGCGGGAGGGCCGTTCCTACGAGCAGTACTTC. Its translation is CASSSEREGRSYEQYF.

J is TRBJ2-5 and V is TRBV18; no reliable D call. The CDR3 covers 13 residues. Germline V gives CDR1 KGHSH, CDR2 LQKENI. The V end lost 3 bases, the J end lost 5 bases, and 10 bases lay between the germline ends. CDR3 loop: CASSPPPSETQYF. In nucleotides, the CDR3 is TGTGCCAGCTCACCGCCCCCAAGCGAGACCCAGTACTTC.

CDR3 region: CASSDSSSGANVLTF. The DNA for the CDR3 is TGTGCCAGCAGTGATAGTAGCTCTGGGGCCAACGTCCTGACTTTC. The J gene is TRBJ2-6, the V gene TRBV2; D not resolved. Germline assignment: CDR1 SNHLY and CDR2 FYNNEI. The CDR3 is made up of 15 amino acids. V lost 3 bases to trimming and J lost 0 bases, with 6 bases between them.

V and J are TRBV4-3 and TRBJ2-3; possibly TRBD1 for D (6 bases). V dropped 1 base and J dropped 5 bases, with 13 bases sitting between them. CDR3 length: 15 amino acids. Germline V gene data show CDR1 as LGHNA and CDR2 as YSLEER. The CDR3: CASSQGLQGRDTQYF. CDR3 DNA: TGCGCCAGCAGCCAAGGTCTACAGGGTCGAGATACGCAGTATTTT.

The chain joins TRBV6-6 to TRBJ2-7, with TRBD1 matching 7 bases. V was clipped by 6 bases and J by 0 bases; unmatched bases: 2. There are 13 residues in the CDR3. Per germline, CDR1 MNHNY and CDR2 SVGAGI (reference sequence). The CDR3 DNA sequence: TGTGCCAGCAGGTCAGGGGGCTCCTACGAGCAGTACTTC. This gives the protein CASRSGGSYEQYF.

The V call is TRBV7-9, the J call TRBJ2-5, with unresolved D. The CDR3 has 13 residues. The germline V and J ends were trimmed by 2 bases and 0 bases, with 4 bases remaining between them. In germline, CDR1 is SEHNR, CDR2 FQNEAQ (reference sequence). The CDR3 protein is CASSLFDQETQYF. CDR3 nucleotides: TGTGCCAGCAGCTTATTCGACCAAGAGACCCAGTACTTC.

V is TRBV7-2 and J is TRBJ1-1; D might be TRBD1 (5 bases). The CDR3 consists of 16 residues. Germline values: CDR1 SGHTA, CDR2 FQGNSA. V lost 5 bases, J lost 0 bases, and 16 bases lay in between. The CDR3 region is CASSRLGGLMNTEAFF. Here the CDR3 DNA reads TGTGCCAGCAGCCGCCTTGGGGGACTGATGAACACTGAAGCTTTCTTT.

The count of this clone is one. The V and J genes are TRBV25-1 and TRBJ2-3; 10 bases line up with TRBD2. V was clipped by 8 bases and J by 3 bases; unmatched bases: 8. This CDR3 comprises 15 residues. Germline CDR1 is MGHDK and CDR2 is SYGVNS. For the CDR3, the DNA is TGTGCCAGCGCCCGACTAGCGGGCCGAACAGATACGCAGTATTTT. The encoded protein is CASARLAGRTDTQYF.